This record concerns one TCR beta chain sequence. What it recognizes is unknown. Germline V lookup: CDR1 SGHRS, CDR2 YFSETQ. The V gene end was trimmed by 2 bases and the J gene end by 4 bases; junction bases not matched to a gene: 4. The CDR3 extends over 14 amino acids. This entry comes from a study of long-term antiretroviral therapy in people with HIV. Broader study findings: Those clones which expanded before ART made up the dominant part of the repertoire at all time points. Subsequent to ART, diversity was augmented yet persisted below that of transplant donor controls.

Survey-level immunoSEQ v3.0 assays were run. Libraries were prepared by immunoSEQ multiplex PCR; TCRdb keeps only in-frame clonotypes and omits some of them. The data show 25,000 to 35,000 clones, with 93% seen just once and 5.5% to 7% held by the top ten. Clinicians in the United States treated all participants with HIV. The receptor's source is a woman in her 40s with HIV. Sequencing used unsorted PBMCs, obtained about 6.7 years after starting antiretroviral therapy. V and J are TRBV5-1 and TRBJ2-5, with 8 bases that match TRBD2. The DNA of the CDR3 is TGCGCCAGCAGCTTACGGGGGGGCACAGAGACCCAGTACTTC. Its translation is CASSLRGGTETQYF. Based on the CDR3 plus reference TRBV5-1 and TRBJ2-5, the full variable domain is KAGVTQTPRYLIKTRGQQVTLSCSPISGHRSVSWYQQTPGQGLQFLFEYFSETQRNKGNFPGRFSGRQFSNSRSEMNVSTLELGDSALYLCASSLRGGTETQYFGPGTRLLVL.